This T cell receptor beta chain was captured by sequencing in a study of vaccination and CD4 T cells after COVID-19. About the research overall: Convalescent individuals numbered four females and six males, two being Hispanic. The cells in question were stimulated using overlapping spike peptides derived from SARS-CoV-2, HCoV-NL63, HCoV-OC43 and HCoV-229E.

Treatment noted: 10-day PBMC culture with coronavirus spike peptide pools or control peptides (ViraFEST assay). For ViraFEST, peptide pools expanded antigen-specific T cells, after which the TCRs were sequenced. Some 2 million PBMCs were grown per well alongside 10 IU/ml IL-2 and approximately 9.8 ug/ml peptide pools. CDR1 and CDR2 from the germline V gene are DFQATT and SNEGSKA (reference sequence). The V and J ends lost 5 bases and 4 bases, in that order; junction bases with no gene match: 3. This CDR3 has 14 amino acids. By sample share, this clonotype is large (0.1 to 1%). Its antigen remains unknown. An Oncomine TCR Beta short-read assay was used to sequence the DNA from cultured CD4+ T cells. TCRdb reprocessed the PCR reads with MiXCR, giving one entry per CDR3 protein. The table has approximately 12,000 distinct CDR3 sequences, under 55% seen once.

This TCR came from a human donor who had recovered from COVID-19. The material sequenced was CD4+ T cells from blood, cultured in vitro. This chain connects TRBV20-1 to TRBJ2-2; the match to TRBD2 covers 11 bases. The CDR3: CSAPGTSGTGELFF. Here the CDR3 DNA reads TGCAGTGCTCCCGGGACTAGCGGCACCGGGGAGCTGTTTTTT.